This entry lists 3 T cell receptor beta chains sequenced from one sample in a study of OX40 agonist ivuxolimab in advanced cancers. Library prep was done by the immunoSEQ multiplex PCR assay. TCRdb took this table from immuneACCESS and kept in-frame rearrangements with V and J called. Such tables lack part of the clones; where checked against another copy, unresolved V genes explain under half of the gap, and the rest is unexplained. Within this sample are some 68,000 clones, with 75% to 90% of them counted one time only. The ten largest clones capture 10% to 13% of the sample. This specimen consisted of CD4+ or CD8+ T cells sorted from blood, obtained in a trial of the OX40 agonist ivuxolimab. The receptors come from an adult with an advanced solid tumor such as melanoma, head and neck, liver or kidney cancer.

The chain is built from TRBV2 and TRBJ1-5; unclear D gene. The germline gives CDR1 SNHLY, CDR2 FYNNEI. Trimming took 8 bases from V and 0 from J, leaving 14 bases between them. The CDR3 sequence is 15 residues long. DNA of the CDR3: TGTGCCAGCCAAGACCGGGTTTATAGCAATCAGCCCCAGCATTTT. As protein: CASQDRVYSNQPQHF.

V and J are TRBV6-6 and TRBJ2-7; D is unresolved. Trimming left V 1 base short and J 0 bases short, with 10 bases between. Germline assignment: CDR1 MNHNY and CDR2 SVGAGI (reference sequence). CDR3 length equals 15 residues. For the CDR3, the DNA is TGTGCCAGCAGTTACTTGAGTCCTCGCTCCTACGAGCAGTACTTC. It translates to CASSYLSPRSYEQYF.

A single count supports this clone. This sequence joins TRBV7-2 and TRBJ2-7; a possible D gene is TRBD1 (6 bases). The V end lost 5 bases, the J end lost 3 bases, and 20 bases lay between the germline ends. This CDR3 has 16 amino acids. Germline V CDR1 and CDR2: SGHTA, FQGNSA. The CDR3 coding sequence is TGTGCCAGCAGCCTCCGGGACACCGAAACGTACTACGAGCAGTACTTC. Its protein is CASSLRDTETYYEQYF.